This T cell receptor beta chain was sequenced during a study of vaccination effects on CD4 cells after COVID-19. In the study overall: Cultures used 1.5 million to 2 million PBMC per well, approximately 9.5 IU/ml IL-2 and roughly 10 ug/ml peptides.

This clone was detected a few times. Its antigen is still unknown. Germline V CDR1 and CDR2: LGHDT, YNNKEL (reference sequence). This CDR3 is 14 amino acids long. Trimming took 0 bases from V and 8 from J, leaving 11 bases between them. Investigators separated out CD4+ T cells once about 10 days of culture had passed. Recipients of the vaccine had no prior SARS-CoV-2 infection and negative nucleocapsid antibodies. The authors exchanged half the medium for IL-2 medium on days 3 and 7. The table came from immunoSEQ multiplex PCR; TCRdb's copy has only in-frame clones and leaves some out. The sample consists of around 35,000 clones, around 67% of them appearing once. Study-level points and caveats: Substantial clonal contraction characterized both infection- and vaccine-induced clones late after vaccination.

The sample here was CD4+ T cells from PBMCs cultured without peptide, taken before COVID-19 vaccination. The genes are TRBV3-1 (or the pseudogene TRBV3-2) and TRBJ2-1; D is unresolved. This clonotype was sampled from a human donor who received a COVID-19 vaccine. CDR3 in DNA: TGTGCCAGCAGCCAAGAGACTGGATCCTATGAGCAGTTCTTC. The encoded protein is CASSQETGSYEQFF.